This is a list of T cell receptor beta chains from one sample in a study of cytomegalovirus exposure and HLA in healthy donors. Repertoires were generated with immunoSEQ multiplex PCR, while TCRdb's copy carries only in-frame clones and drops some. This repertoire shows roughly 160,000 clones, approximately 74% found once; its top ten account for about 2.7%. Sequencing was carried out using PBMCs. The receptors stem from a woman aged 25 to 39 in good health and CMV-seronegative. The CDR3 runs from the conserved cysteine through the conserved F or W. The D gene is left open where the match is weak. Size is omitted from some rows. Given values are once, few, many or a class for expanded clones.

abundance	v_gene	j_gene	d_gene	CDR3aa	CDR3nt
-	TRBV7-3	TRBJ2-1	TRBD2	CASSLSLAGANEQFF	TGTGCCAGCAGCTTAAGTTTAGCGGGGGCTAATGAGCAGTTCTTC
-	TRBV27	TRBJ2-6	-	CASSLSRAGANVLTF	TGTGCCAGCAGTCTATCTCGGGCTGGGGCCAACGTCCTGACTTTC
-	TRBV28	TRBJ2-1	-	CASSSPAAGLGDEQFF	TGTGCCAGCAGTTCTCCGGCAGCAGGGCTAGGCGATGAGCAGTTCTTC
few	TRBV18	TRBJ2-7	-	CASSDRGIEQYF	TGTGCCAGCTCAGACCGCGGCATCGAGCAGTACTTC
few	TRBV7-9	TRBJ2-1	-	CASSYSEGRVEQFF	TGTGCCAGCAGTTATTCGGAGGGCCGAGTTGAGCAGTTCTTC
-	TRBV6-5	TRBJ1-3	TRBD1	CASSYGTGSTGNTIYF	TGTGCCAGCAGTTACGGGACAGGGTCAACTGGAAACACCATATATTTT
-	TRBV29-1	TRBJ2-1	TRBD2	CSVEGWEGLGNEQFF	TGCAGCGTTGAGGGGTGGGAGGGCCTGGGGAATGAGCAGTTCTTC
-	TRBV27	TRBJ1-6	-	CASSLWGVRNSPLHF	TGTGCCAGCAGTTTATGGGGGGTTCGTAATTCACCCCTCCACTTT
-	TRBV28	TRBJ2-3	-	CASSFHGARSVDTQYF	TGTGCCAGCAGTTTTCATGGGGCACGTAGTGTGGATACGCAGTATTTT
-	TRBV2	TRBJ1-1	-	CASHRGTEAFF	TGTGCCAGCCATCGGGGCACTGAAGCTTTCTTT
-	TRBV18	TRBJ2-1	TRBD2	CASSPRSGGAIEQFF	TGTGCCAGCTCACCACGAAGCGGGGGGGCCATTGAGCAGTTCTTC
few	TRBV6-1	TRBJ2-3	TRBD2	CASSEIASGGDTQYF	TGTGCCAGCAGTGAAATCGCTAGCGGCGGCGATACGCAGTATTTT
-	TRBV5-8	TRBJ2-2	-	CASSLVRKTNTGELFF	TGTGCCAGCAGCTTGGTCAGGAAGACGAACACCGGGGAGCTGTTTTTT
-	TRBV6-6	TRBJ2-1	-	CASKIDSTYNEQFF	TGTGCCAGCAAAATTGACAGTACCTACAATGAGCAGTTCTTC
-	TRBV7-9	TRBJ2-5	TRBD2	CASSSPSPTSGVAPETQYF	TGTGCCAGCAGCTCCCCCAGCCCAACTAGCGGGGTCGCCCCAGAGACCCAGTACTTC
few	TRBV18	TRBJ2-7	-	CASSPPVVLPTYEQYF	TGTGCCAGCTCACCACCTGTCGTCCTACCTACCTACGAGCAGTACTTC
-	TRBV28	TRBJ1-4	-	CASGYREREKLFF	TGTGCCAGCGGTTACAGGGAACGAGAAAAACTGTTTTTT